The clone carrying this TCR beta chain has only one observation. The antigen is undetermined. These data belong to a study of T cell responses to AZD1222 COVID-19 vaccine. Study-wide points: Repertoire sampling happened only post peak T cell response. Mapped onto spike, vaccine-associated CD4 TCRs spanned it and were dominant at 160-218 and 743-854.

Trimming removed 1 base at V and 8 bases at J, with 17 bases between. Germline-derived CDR1 and CDR2 are LNHDA and SQIVND (reference sequence). The CDR3 runs 16 residues. Profiling relied on immunoSEQ multiplex PCR, and the TCRdb table lists in-frame clones only, not all of them. Of about 56,000 clones listed, 70% to 80% are singletons. The TCR comes from an adult who received the AZD1222 COVID-19 vaccine. The sequencing used peripheral blood, collected 28 days after the second AZD1222 dose. V gene TRBV19 combines with J gene TRBJ1-4; D is unclear. The CDR3 loop is CASSIVGSAEREKLFF. The CDR3 nucleotides are TGTGCCAGTAGTATAGTTGGGAGTGCCGAGAGGGAAAAACTGTTTTTT.